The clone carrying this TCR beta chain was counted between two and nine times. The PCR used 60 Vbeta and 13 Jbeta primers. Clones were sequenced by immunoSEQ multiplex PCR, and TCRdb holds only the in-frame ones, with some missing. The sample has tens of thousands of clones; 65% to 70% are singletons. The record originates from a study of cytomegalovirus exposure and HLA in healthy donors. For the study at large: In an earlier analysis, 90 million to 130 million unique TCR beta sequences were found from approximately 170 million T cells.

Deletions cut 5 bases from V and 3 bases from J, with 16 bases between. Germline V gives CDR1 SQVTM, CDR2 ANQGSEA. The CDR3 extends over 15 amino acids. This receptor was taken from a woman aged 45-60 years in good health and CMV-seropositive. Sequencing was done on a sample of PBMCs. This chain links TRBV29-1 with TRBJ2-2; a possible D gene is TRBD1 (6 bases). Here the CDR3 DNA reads TGCAGCGTTCAGACGAGGGGGATAGACACCGGGGAGCTGTTTTTT. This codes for CSVQTRGIDTGELFF.